The source of this T cell receptor beta chain is a study of blood T cell repertoires in COVID-19. Study information: Acute-phase and convalescent COVID-19 samples originated in the United States, Italy and Spain. T cells, B-cell-depleted T cells, or PBMCs supplied cDNA or gDNA.

The CDR3 is made up of 16 amino acids. Per germline, CDR1 MNHEY and CDR2 SVGAGI. V gave up 2 bases and J gave up 2 bases, with 14 bases separating them. Study processing details: Amplified reference gene primers provided the basis for estimating nucleated cell counts. Some clones are missing from TCRdb's copy, which holds only in-frame ones; the method was immunoSEQ multiplex PCR. Clonal size and the V and J genes are those of that table, whereas D and trimming came from the DNA. The sample has fewer than 250,000 clones; approximately 84% are singletons. This sequence joins TRBV6-5 and TRBJ2-3; possible D gene TRBD1, 6 bases. The receptor was isolated from a man aged 50 to 59 with acute or convalescent COVID-19. Sequenced sample: peripheral blood. The CDR3: CASSYAPQGNTDTQYF. Written as DNA, the CDR3 is TGTGCCAGCAGTTACGCCCCGCAGGGGAACACAGATACGCAGTATTTT.